Reported below is one T cell receptor beta chain. Its antigen remains unknown. The data derive from a study of T cell repertoires in cytomegalovirus infection. The wider study: Public TCR beta signatures were indicative of both CMV infection and a matching HLA type.

Germline V gene lookup returns CDR1 SEHNR and CDR2 FQNEAQ (reference sequence). The CDR3 is 14 amino acids. Between the trimmed V and J ends, which lost 5 bases and 8 bases, there was a span of 18 bases. Each CDR3 protein gets one entry after TCRdb re-called the reads with MiXCR. The sample comprises some 800,000 distinct CDR3 sequences, almost 30% of which are singletons, and approximately 14% rests with the top ten. The gene calls are TRBV7-9 and TRBJ1-2; D is perhaps TRBD1 (6 bases). Specimen: cultured CD8+ T cells from PBMCs, collected from culture after CMV antigen stimulation. This receptor was identified in a human donor in good health (CMV status not recorded). Some clones in this sample may be carry-over from other donors' samples. CDR3 nucleotide sequence: TGTGCCAGCAGCCCCGGAGGGGGGTTGAGGGGCTACACCTTC. Protein: CASSPGGGLRGYTF.